A selection of T cell receptor beta chains follows, all from one sample in a study of blood T cell repertoires in COVID-19. Here immunoSEQ multiplex PCR was the method, and the copy in TCRdb shows in-frame clones only, minus some. The sample contains 290,000 or so clones, approximately 86% of which appear only once. Sequences were obtained from PBMCs or T cells enriched from blood (not recorded which). Receptor source: a woman between 18 and 30 years old who had recovered from COVID-19. Each CDR3 is given with its conserved first and last residue. D genes are given only for firm matches. Clone size is stated in some rows and not others, as once, few, many or a class when expanded.

d_call	j_call	clone_size	v_call	cdr3_nt	cdr3_aa
NA	TRBJ1-1	NA	TRBV3-1/TRBV3-2	TGTGCCAGCAGCCAGACTCACACTGAAGCTTTCTTT	CASSQTHTEAFF
TRBD2	TRBJ2-1	NA	TRBV27	TGTGCCAGCACCCGAACTCTAGCGGGAGGGCCTAATGAGCAGTTCTTC	CASTRTLAGGPNEQFF
NA	TRBJ1-4	NA	TRBV28	TGTGCCAGCAGTTTATTCCGGGGGGAAAAACTGTTTTTT	CASSLFRGEKLFF
NA	TRBJ2-4	NA	TRBV6-2/TRBV6-3	TGTGCCAGCAGTTCACAGGGTTCCGGCATTCAGTACTTC	CASSSQGSGIQYF
NA	TRBJ1-1	NA	TRBV5-1	TGCGCCAGCAGCTTCCAGGGCTCCATGAACACTGAAGCTTTCTTT	CASSFQGSMNTEAFF
NA	TRBJ1-4	NA	TRBV4-1	TGCGCCAGCAGCCAAGGCGTAGGACACCCTAATGAAAAACTGTTTTTT	CASSQGVGHPNEKLFF
NA	TRBJ1-1	NA	TRBV5-1	TGCGCCAGCAGCTTGGTATCGAGGCAGACTGAAGCTTTCTTT	CASSLVSRQTEAFF
NA	TRBJ2-5	once	TRBV20-1	TGCAGTGCTCAGATCGAGACCCAGTACTTC	CSAQIETQYF
NA	TRBJ2-5	once	TRBV4-1	TGCGCCAGCAGGGGAACGACAGGCAAGCTCCAAGAGACCCAGTACTTC	CASRGTTGKLQETQYF
NA	TRBJ2-1	NA	TRBV9	TGTGCCAGCAGCGTAGCTCGAGACTCCCTGTTCTTC	CASSVARDSLFF
TRBD1	TRBJ2-7	NA	TRBV5-6	TGTGCCAGCAGCTTCGGGACAGGGGACGAGCAGTACTTC	CASSFGTGDEQYF
TRBD1	TRBJ1-2	NA	TRBV10-3	TGTGCCATCAGGCATGGGACAGGGGGTAACTATGGCTACACCTTC	CAIRHGTGGNYGYTF
TRBD1	TRBJ2-2	once	TRBV5-4	TGTGCCAGCAGCCGTACAGGGGATGTCGGGGAGCTGTTTTTT	CASSRTGDVGELFF
NA	TRBJ2-6	once	TRBV6-1	TGTGCCAGCAGTGAACGTCCCTCGGGGGCCAACGTCCTGACTTTC	CASSERPSGANVLTF
NA	TRBJ2-1	NA	TRBV5-1	TGCGCCAGCAGCTCTCAGTTGTACACCTACAATGAGCAGTTCTTC	CASSSQLYTYNEQFF
NA	TRBJ2-2	NA	TRBV5-4	TGTGCCAGCAGCTTGGACAGGGATGACACCGGGGAGCTGTTTTTT	CASSLDRDDTGELFF
TRBD1	TRBJ1-2	NA	TRBV6-1	TGTGCCAGCAGTGAAGGAGGGACAGGGAAAAGGGGCTACACCTTC	CASSEGGTGKRGYTF
NA	TRBJ1-2	NA	TRBV18	TGTGCCAGCTCGCCAACAGGCCCAGTGGAGGGCTACACCTTC	CASSPTGPVEGYTF
TRBD1	TRBJ1-5	NA	TRBV27	TGTGCCAGCAGTGAAAGACAGGGGGTGGGAAATAGCAATCAGCCCCAGCATTTT	CASSERQGVGNSNQPQHF
NA	TRBJ1-1	NA	TRBV6-5	TGTGCCAGCGGACAGACAGGAGCTTTCTTT	CASGQTGAFF
TRBD2	TRBJ2-1	NA	TRBV2	TGTGCCAGCAGTGTTCCGGGGGGGCCGATCAATGAGCAGTTCTTC	CASSVPGGPINEQFF
NA	TRBJ2-1	NA	TRBV4-2	TGTGCCAGCAGCCATGCAGATGAGCAGTTCTTC	CASSHADEQFF
TRBD1	TRBJ1-2	NA	TRBV5-4	TGTGCCAGCAGCTTGGTTGGGACAGCCTATGGCTACACCTTC	CASSLVGTAYGYTF
NA	TRBJ2-1	once	TRBV6-5	TGTGCCAGCAGCCCAATTACAAGACTTAACAATGAGCAGTTCTTC	CASSPITRLNNEQFF
NA	TRBJ1-5	NA	TRBV18	TGTGCCAGCTCACCACGGGCAGGGGAATCGGGTAGCAATCAGCCCCAGCATTTT	CASSPRAGESGSNQPQHF
NA	TRBJ2-5	once	TRBV4-1	TGCGCCAGCAGCCAAGTGATAGCAGGGCCCAAGACCCAGTACTTC	CASSQVIAGPKTQYF
NA	TRBJ1-4	NA	TRBV2	TGTGCCAGCAGTGGAGTTGTCTTGGGGAGGGTACCCGACTCGAATGAAAAACTGTTTTTT	CASSGVVLGRVPDSNEKLFF
TRBD2	TRBJ2-3	few	TRBV7-7	TGTGCCAGCAGCTTAGGGGCGGGAGCCAACACAGATACGCAGTATTTT	CASSLGAGANTDTQYF
NA	TRBJ1-2	NA	TRBV4-1	TGCGCCAGCAGCCAAGGTCGCGCGCGGGCGGGGAGCTACACCTTC	CASSQGRARAGSYTF
NA	TRBJ2-1	NA	TRBV6-5	TGTGCCAGCAGTTACTCGGGAGTCTCCTACAATGAGCAGTTCTTC	CASSYSGVSYNEQFF
TRBD1	TRBJ2-7	NA	TRBV5-1	TGCGCCAGCAGCACCGGACAGGGGGGCTACGAGCAGTACTTC	CASSTGQGGYEQYF
NA	TRBJ1-1	once	TRBV10-3	TGTGCCATCAGTGAGCAACAGGTAAACACTGAAGCTTTCTTT	CAISEQQVNTEAFF
NA	TRBJ2-5	NA	TRBV7-2	TGTGCCAGCAGCTTTGACCGGAGAGAGACCCAGTACTTC	CASSFDRRETQYF
TRBD2	TRBJ2-1	once	TRBV7-8	TGTGCCAGCAGCCTCGGACTAGCGGGGGCCCTCTTTTACAATGAGCAGTTCTTC	CASSLGLAGALFYNEQFF
NA	TRBJ2-7	NA	TRBV5-4	TGTGCCAGCAGCTTTGGAGGGGATTACGAGCAGTACTTC	CASSFGGDYEQYF
TRBD2	TRBJ2-1	NA	TRBV7-6	TGTGCCAGCAGCTTAAGAGGACTAGCGTCATCTTACAATGAGCAGTTCTTC	CASSLRGLASSYNEQFF
NA	TRBJ1-1	NA	TRBV18	TGTGCCAGCTCACCACAGGGGCCGAACACTGAAGCTTTCTTT	CASSPQGPNTEAFF
NA	TRBJ2-7	NA	TRBV11-2	TGTGCCAGCAAATCGTTGGCAAACGCGCGAGCGGGCAGCGTCTACGAGCAGTACTTC	CASKSLANARAGSVYEQYF
TRBD1	TRBJ2-3	NA	TRBV7-9	TGTGCCAGCAGCTTATACCTTACAGGGGCGGTGGACACAGATACGCAGTATTTT	CASSLYLTGAVDTDTQYF
NA	TRBJ2-5	NA	TRBV28	TGTGCCAGCAGTTCCTTACCGCCCCGGGGAGAGACCCAGTACTTC	CASSSLPPRGETQYF
NA	TRBJ2-2	NA	TRBV27	TGTGCCAGCAGTTTACGCCCTAGCCATACCGGGGAGCTGTTTTTT	CASSLRPSHTGELFF
TRBD2	TRBJ2-1	NA	TRBV30	TGTGCCTGCGAAGGACTAGCGTCCTACAATGAGCAGTTCTTC	CACEGLASYNEQFF
NA	TRBJ2-3	NA	TRBV6-4	TGTGCCAGCAGTGCGGGGGTGTCAACAGATACGCAGTATTTT	CASSAGVSTDTQYF
NA	TRBJ2-2	NA	TRBV18	TGTGCCAGCTCCGTCACATCTAGCAGAACGAACACCGGGGAGCTGTTTTTT	CASSVTSSRTNTGELFF
NA	TRBJ2-3	once	TRBV5-1	TGCGCCAGCAGCGCAGGGAGCACAGATACGCAGTATTTT	CASSAGSTDTQYF